The clone carrying this TCR beta chain was found once. Its antigen is still unknown. The data derive from a study of chemoradiotherapy in HPV16-positive cancers. Study findings and constraints: Candidate HPV-specific clones and E7-related TCR motifs grew in tumor during treatment.

Only in-frame clones appear in the TCRdb table, and some are missing; sequencing was by immunoSEQ multiplex PCR. The repertoire holds 5,700 or so clones, with 65% to 80% as singletons. The CDR3 has 14 residues. V gave up 7 bases and J gave up 4 bases, with 14 bases separating them. The germline V gene has CDR1 SGDLS and CDR2 YYNGEE. The clonotype originates from a human donor with HPV-associated anogenital cancer. V gene TRBV9 combines with J gene TRBJ2-2; the D is unclear. The specimen comprised tumor tissue, sampled from a patient who underwent chemoradiotherapy. The CDR3 nucleotides read TGTGCCAGCGCCTGGACGGCGGTCACCGGGGAGCTGTTTTTT. Encoded protein: CASAWTAVTGELFF.